What follows describes a single T cell receptor (beta chain). A much larger clonotype is one base distant, so this may be a read error. No conserved phenylalanine or tryptophan is present at the end of the CDR3, so a read error is the likely explanation. TCR beta CDR3 regions were amplified from RNA transcripts. The workflow started with a first-round RT-PCR run with HTBI primers and then moved on to a second-round multiplex PCR. TCRdb independently ran MiXCR on the multiplex PCR reads; one entry per CDR3 protein. The sample yields 500,000 to 800,000 distinct CDR3 sequences, 35% to 50% seen once. Trimming removed 4 bases from V and 0 bases from J, with 21 bases in between. The CDR3 contains 18 residues. CDR1 is LNHDA, CDR2 SQIVND, per germline (reference sequence). The diagnosis combined clinical symptoms, thyroxine, TRAb, thyroid ultrasound and orbital computed tomography scans. This sample is drawn from a study of Graves' ophthalmopathy and Graves' hyperthyroidism.

The V call is TRBV19, the J call TRBJ2-5, with D perhaps matching TRBD2 (6 bases). The source is an adult man with Graves' ophthalmopathy. Material: peripheral blood. This CDR3 is CASSTLRTTDHHQETQYV. The DNA of the CDR3 is TGTGCCAGTAGTACCTTACGGACTACGGACCACCACCAAGAGACCCAGTACGTC.